The 16 T cell receptor beta chains given below trace back to one sample, sequenced in a study of shared clonotypes between healthy human individuals. Libraries were prepared by immunoSEQ multiplex PCR; TCRdb keeps only in-frame clonotypes and omits some of them. The top ten hold roughly 49% of the sample, which has about 79,000 clones, 62% seen once. Input material: memory CD8+ T cells sorted from blood. The subset: CD45RO+ cells pooled with CCR7-negative TemRA cells. The receptors derive from a young man in good health.

The rearrangement links TRBV6-5 to TRBJ2-1, with 7 bases matching TRBD2. The J segment lost 6 bases and the V segment lost 4 bases, leaving 9 bases of the junction unmatched. Germline V gene sequence: CDR1 MNHEY, CDR2 SVGAGI. The CDR3 runs to 15 residues. CDR3: CASSFLAEGVNEQFF. CDR3 nucleotides: TGTGCCAGCAGTTTCCTAGCGGAGGGCGTCAATGAGCAGTTCTTC.

This chain uses TRBV9 with TRBJ1-1; TRBD1 is a possible D gene (5 bases). The CDR3 is 15 residues long. Germline CDR1 and CDR2: SGDLS and YYNGEE. The ends were cut back, 0 bases at V and 3 bases at J, with 12 bases in the middle. The CDR3 sequence is CASSVGGVGDTEAFF. DNA for the CDR3: TGTGCCAGCAGCGTAGGAGGGGTTGGAGACACTGAAGCTTTCTTT.

This clone was seen more than once but under ten times. The rearrangement uses TRBV28 and TRBJ1-4, with D tentatively TRBD1 (6 bases). CDR3 length: 14 amino acids. Germline values: CDR1 MDHEN, CDR2 SYDVKM. V lost 3 bases to trimming and J lost 4 bases, with 9 bases between them. The CDR3 here is CASSFGGSNEKLFF. CDR3 bases: TGTGCCAGCAGTTTCGGGGGCAGTAATGAAAAACTGTTTTTT. The variable domain in full, completed from reference TRBV28 and TRBJ1-4, reads DVKVTQSSRYLVKRTGEKVFLECVQDMDHENMFWYRQDPGLGLRLIYFSYDVKMKEKGDIPEGYSVSREKKERFSLILESASTNQTSMYLCASSFGGSNEKLFFGSGTQLSVL.

About this clone: In the same sample, other DNA sequences code for this CDR3. This chain links TRBV9 with TRBJ2-7; 8 positions agree with TRBD2. V lost 3 bases, J lost 4 bases, and 6 bases stayed unmatched. The V gene's germline CDR1 is SGDLS and CDR2 YYNGEE. The CDR3 is made up of 14 amino acids. CDR3: CASSDGTRGYEQYF. The CDR3 bases are TGTGCCAGCAGCGACGGGACTAGGGGTTACGAGCAGTACTTC.

The gene calls are TRBV28 and TRBJ2-2; 12 bases line up with TRBD2. With 2 bases clipped from V and 8 bases from J, the junction kept 3 bases outside the gene matches. The length of the CDR3 is 15 residues. Germline CDR1 and CDR2: MDHEN and SYDVKM. The CDR3 reads CASSLVTSGRGELFF. The DNA for the CDR3 is TGTGCCAGCAGTTTAGTGACTAGCGGGAGAGGGGAGCTGTTTTTT.

The chain links TRBV25-1 to TRBJ2-7, with 9 bases aligning to TRBD2. The CDR3 is 14 residues long. The junction had 8 bases not matched to a gene; V was cut back by 7 bases and J by 4 bases. Germline CDR1 reads MGHDK; CDR2 reads SYGVNS. The CDR3 nucleotides read TGTGCCAGCAACCCCGGGACTAGCAAATACGAGCAGTACTTC. This encodes CASNPGTSKYEQYF.

The rearrangement uses TRBV2 and TRBJ1-4; D is unresolved. V was clipped by 5 bases and J by 8 bases, with 15 bases between them. Germline V gene data show CDR1 as SNHLY and CDR2 as FYNNEI. This CDR3 is 14 amino acids long. This CDR3 reads CASSHRAQREKLFF. CDR3 nucleotide sequence: TGTGCCAGCAGTCACCGGGCCCAGAGGGAAAAACTGTTTTTT.

This sequence joins TRBV9 and TRBJ2-2, with TRBD2 as a possible D gene (6 bases). This CDR3 has 17 residues. Germline V gives CDR1 SGDLS, CDR2 YYNGEE. V dropped 0 bases and J dropped 2 bases, with 14 bases sitting between them. This CDR3 is CASSVGAGWGNTGELFF. The DNA for the CDR3 is TGTGCCAGCAGCGTAGGGGCGGGGTGGGGAAACACCGGGGAGCTGTTTTTT.

The V and J genes are TRBV4-3 and TRBJ2-7; 7 bases are a match to TRBD2. After removal of 0 bases from V and 3 bases from J, the junction contained 8 bases not matched to a gene. The CDR3 runs 16 residues. The V gene's germline CDR1 is LGHNA and CDR2 YSLEER. DNA for the CDR3: TGCGCCAGCAGCCAAGATCGAACGGGACTAATCTACGAGCAGTACTTC. Translating it yields CASSQDRTGLIYEQYF.

The V call is TRBV19, the J call TRBJ2-7, with 15 positions matching TRBD2. V dropped 10 bases and J dropped 2; count of bases not matched to a gene: 15. The CDR3 is 18 residues long. Germline V gene sequence: CDR1 LNHDA, CDR2 SQIVND (reference sequence). The CDR3 DNA follows: TGTGCCACTTCGTCAGCCGGGACTAGCGGGAGGAAAACCTACGAGCAGTACTTC. Protein sequence: CATSSAGTSGRKTYEQYF.

The V and J genes are TRBV2 and TRBJ2-7; 8 nucleotides agree with TRBD2. In germline, CDR1 is SNHLY, CDR2 FYNNEI. This CDR3 has 13 residues. V dropped 11 bases and J dropped 0; count of bases not matched to a gene: 6. The CDR3 loop is CAWQRESSYEQYF. CDR3 DNA: TGTGCCTGGCAGCGGGAGAGCTCCTACGAGCAGTACTTC.

The chain has TRBV10-1 and TRBJ2-3; D not certain. V dropped 3 bases and J dropped 5 bases, with 3 bases sitting between them. This CDR3 region has 11 residues. Germline values: CDR1 WNHNN, CDR2 SYGVQD (reference sequence). CDR3 nucleotides: TGCGCCAGCAGTGAAAGAGATACGCAGTATTTT. Amino acid sequence: CASSERDTQYF.

This clone was seen a handful of times. This chain uses TRBV4-1 with TRBJ1-4, with 9 bases fitting TRBD1. The CDR3 has 15 amino acids. Germline CDR1 and CDR2: MGHRA and YSYEKL. V gave up 3 bases and J gave up 3 bases; unmatched junction bases: 2. The CDR3, as DNA: TGCGCCAGCAGCCAGGGACAGGGACCTAATGAAAAACTGTTTTTT. It is translated as CASSQGQGPNEKLFF.

The chain has TRBV5-6 and TRBJ1-2, with D hard to call. The CDR3 contains 15 residues. Germline-derived CDR1 and CDR2 are SGHDT and YYEEEE. Trimming removed 1 base from V and 4 bases from J, with 14 bases in between. The CDR3 loop reads CASSLYNSPSYGYTF. CDR3 bases: TGTGCCAGCAGCTTGTACAACAGCCCGAGCTATGGCTACACCTTC.

The chain employs TRBV11-2 and TRBJ1-3; TRBD1 agrees at 7 bases. This CDR3 has 16 amino acids. Trimming took 5 bases from V and 3 from J; bases not matched to a gene: 10. The germline CDR1 and CDR2 sequences are SGHAT and FQNNGV. The CDR3: CASSQGQEVFGNTIYF. CDR3 coding DNA: TGTGCCAGCAGCCAAGGACAGGAAGTGTTTGGAAACACCATATATTTT.

This clone was detected only a few times. The chain recombines TRBV29-1 with TRBJ1-5, with D possibly TRBD1 on 6 matching bases. Germline assignment: CDR1 SQVTM and CDR2 ANQGSEA. The CDR3 covers 13 residues. The V and J ends lost 7 bases and 7 bases respectively, with 17 bases between them. The CDR3 nucleotides are TGCAGCGCTGCGGATGGGGGCGGCCAGCCCCAGCATTTT. Protein sequence: CSAADGGGQPQHF.